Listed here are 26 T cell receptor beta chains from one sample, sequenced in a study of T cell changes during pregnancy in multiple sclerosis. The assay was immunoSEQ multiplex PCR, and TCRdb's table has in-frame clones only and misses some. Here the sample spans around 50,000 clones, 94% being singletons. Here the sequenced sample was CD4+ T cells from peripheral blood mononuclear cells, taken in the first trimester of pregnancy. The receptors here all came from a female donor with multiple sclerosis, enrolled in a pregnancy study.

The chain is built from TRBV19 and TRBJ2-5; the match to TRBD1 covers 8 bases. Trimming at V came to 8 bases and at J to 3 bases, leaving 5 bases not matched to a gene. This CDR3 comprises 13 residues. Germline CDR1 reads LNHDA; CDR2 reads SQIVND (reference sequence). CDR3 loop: CASSDRGEETQYF. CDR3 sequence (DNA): TGTGCCAGTTCTGACAGGGGTGAAGAGACCCAGTACTTC. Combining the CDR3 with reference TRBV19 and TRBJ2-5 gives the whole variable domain DGGITQSPKYLFRKEGQNVTLSCEQNLNHDAMYWYRQDPGQGLRLIYYSQIVNDFQKGDIAEGYSVSREKKESFPLTVTSAQKNPTAFYLCASSDRGEETQYFGPGTRLLVL.

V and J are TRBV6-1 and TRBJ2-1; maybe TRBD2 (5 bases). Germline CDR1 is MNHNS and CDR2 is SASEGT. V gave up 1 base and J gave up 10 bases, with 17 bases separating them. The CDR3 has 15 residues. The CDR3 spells CASSEELIRTDEQFF. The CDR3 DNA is TGTGCCAGCAGTGAAGAGCTAATTCGGACTGACGAGCAGTTCTTC.

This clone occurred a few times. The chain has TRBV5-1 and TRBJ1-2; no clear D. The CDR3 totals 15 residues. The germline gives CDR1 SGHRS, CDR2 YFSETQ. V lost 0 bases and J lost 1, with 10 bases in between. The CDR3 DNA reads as TGCGCCAGCAGCTTGGTACAGAGAGATAACTATGGCTACACCTTC. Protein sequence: CASSLVQRDNYGYTF.

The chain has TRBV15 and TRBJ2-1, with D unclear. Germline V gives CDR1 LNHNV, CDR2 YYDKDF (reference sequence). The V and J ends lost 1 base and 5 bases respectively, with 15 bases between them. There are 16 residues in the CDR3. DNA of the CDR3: TGTGCCACCAGCAGAGGGGTTGGGCCGAACAACAATGAGCAGTTCTTC. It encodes CATSRGVGPNNNEQFF.

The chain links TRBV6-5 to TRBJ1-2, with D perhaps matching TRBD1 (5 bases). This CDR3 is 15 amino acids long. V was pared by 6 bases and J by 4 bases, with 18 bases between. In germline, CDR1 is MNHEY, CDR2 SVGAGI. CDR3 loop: CASSRTDDSPYGYTF. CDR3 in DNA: TGTGCCAGCAGCCGTACAGACGACAGCCCCTATGGCTACACCTTC.

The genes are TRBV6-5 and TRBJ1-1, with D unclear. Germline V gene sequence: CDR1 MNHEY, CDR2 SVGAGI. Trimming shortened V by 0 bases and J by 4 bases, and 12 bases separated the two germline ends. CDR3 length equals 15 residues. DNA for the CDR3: TGTGCCAGCAGTTACTCGATGTTGGGGAGCACTGAAGCTTTCTTT. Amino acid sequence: CASSYSMLGSTEAFF.

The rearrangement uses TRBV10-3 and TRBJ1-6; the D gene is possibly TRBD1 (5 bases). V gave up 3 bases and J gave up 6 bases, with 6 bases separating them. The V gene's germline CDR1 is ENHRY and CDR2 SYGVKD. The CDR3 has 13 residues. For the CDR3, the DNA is TGTGCCATCAGTGACCAGGGTAATTCACCCCTCCACTTT. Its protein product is CAISDQGNSPLHF.

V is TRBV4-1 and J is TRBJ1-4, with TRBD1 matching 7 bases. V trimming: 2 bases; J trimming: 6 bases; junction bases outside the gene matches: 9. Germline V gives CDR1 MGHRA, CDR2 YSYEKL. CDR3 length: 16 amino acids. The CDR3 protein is CASSQSTGTVDEKLFF. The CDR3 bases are TGCGCCAGCAGCCAATCCACCGGGACAGTCGATGAAAAACTGTTTTTT.

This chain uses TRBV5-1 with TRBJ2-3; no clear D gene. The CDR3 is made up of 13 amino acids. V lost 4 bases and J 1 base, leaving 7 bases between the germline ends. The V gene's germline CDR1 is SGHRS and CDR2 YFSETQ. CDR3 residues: CASSEAGTDTQYF. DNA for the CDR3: TGCGCCAGCAGCGAGGCCGGCACAGATACGCAGTATTTT.

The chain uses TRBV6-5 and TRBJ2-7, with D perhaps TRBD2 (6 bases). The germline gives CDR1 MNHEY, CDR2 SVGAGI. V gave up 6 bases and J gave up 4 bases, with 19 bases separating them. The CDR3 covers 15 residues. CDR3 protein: CASRDPGRNRYEQYF. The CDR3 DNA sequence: TGTGCCAGCAGGGACCCCGGGAGAAACCGGTACGAGCAGTACTTC.

The DNA of the CDR3 is TGTGCCTGGAGTGTAGGACTAGCGGTACAAGAGACCCAGTACTTC. The encoded protein is CAWSVGLAVQETQYF. The rearrangement links TRBV30 to TRBJ2-5; 10 bases are a match to TRBD2. The V segment lost 0 bases and the J segment 2 bases; nucleotides outside the gene matches: 3. The germline V gene encodes CDR1 GTSNPN and CDR2 SVGIG (reference sequence). The CDR3 has 15 residues. Based on the CDR3 plus reference TRBV30 and TRBJ2-5, the full variable domain is SQTIHQWPATLVQPVGSPLSLECTVEGTSNPNLYWYRQAAGRGLQLLFYSVGIGQISSEVPQNLSASRPQDRQFILSSKKLLLSDSGFYLCAWSVGLAVQETQYFGPGTRLLVL.

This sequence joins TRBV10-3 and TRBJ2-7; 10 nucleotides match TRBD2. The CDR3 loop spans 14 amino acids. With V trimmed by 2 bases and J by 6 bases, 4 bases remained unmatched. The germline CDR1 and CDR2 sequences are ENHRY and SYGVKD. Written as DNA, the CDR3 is TGTGCCATCAGTGAGACTAGCGGGGTCGGCGAGCAGTACTTC. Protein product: CAISETSGVGEQYF.

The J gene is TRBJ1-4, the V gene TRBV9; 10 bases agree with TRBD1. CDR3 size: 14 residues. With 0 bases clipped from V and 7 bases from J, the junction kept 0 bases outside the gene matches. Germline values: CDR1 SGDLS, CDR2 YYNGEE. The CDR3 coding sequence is TGTGCCAGCAGCGTAGGACAGGGGGCTGAAAAACTGTTTTTT. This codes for CASSVGQGAEKLFF.

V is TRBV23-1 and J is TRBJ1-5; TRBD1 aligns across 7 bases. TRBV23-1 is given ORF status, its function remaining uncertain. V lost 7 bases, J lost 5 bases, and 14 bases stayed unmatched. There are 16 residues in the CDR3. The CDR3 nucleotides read TGCGCCAGCAATCATTCCGAGGGACAGCGATATCAGCCCCAGCATTTT. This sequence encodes CASNHSEGQRYQPQHF.

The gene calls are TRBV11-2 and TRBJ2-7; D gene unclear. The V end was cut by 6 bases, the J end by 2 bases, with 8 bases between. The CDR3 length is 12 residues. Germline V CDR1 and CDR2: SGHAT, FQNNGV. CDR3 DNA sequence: TGTGCCAGCAGGACATCTACCTACGAGCAGTACTTC. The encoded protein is CASRTSTYEQYF. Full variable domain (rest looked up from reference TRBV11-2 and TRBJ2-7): EAGVAQSPRYKIIEKRQSVAFWCNPISGHATLYWYQQILGQGPKLLIQFQNNGVVDDSQLPKDRFSAERLKGVDSTLKIQPAKLEDSAVYLCASRTSTYEQYFGPGTRLTVT.

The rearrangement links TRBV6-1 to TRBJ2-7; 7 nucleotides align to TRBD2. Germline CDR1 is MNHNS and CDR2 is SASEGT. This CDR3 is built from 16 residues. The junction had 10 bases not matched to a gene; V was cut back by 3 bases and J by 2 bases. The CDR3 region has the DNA TGTGCCAGCAGTGAGCTCTCGCGGGGGACTACCTACGAGCAGTACTTC. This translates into CASSELSRGTTYEQYF.

CDR3 sequence reads: CASSAGLNYGYTF. Here the CDR3 DNA reads TGTGCCAGCAGTGCGGGTTTGAACTATGGCTACACCTTC. The chain has TRBV2 and TRBJ1-2; D unclear. With 4 bases removed from V and 2 bases from J, the gap between germline ends came to 8 bases. CDR3 length: 13 amino acids. Germline assignment: CDR1 SNHLY and CDR2 FYNNEI.

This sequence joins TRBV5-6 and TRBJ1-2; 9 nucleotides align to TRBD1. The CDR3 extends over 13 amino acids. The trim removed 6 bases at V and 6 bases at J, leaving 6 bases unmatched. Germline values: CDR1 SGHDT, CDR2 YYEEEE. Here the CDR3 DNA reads TGTGCCAGCACCGGGACAGGGAACAATGGCTACACCTTC. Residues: CASTGTGNNGYTF.

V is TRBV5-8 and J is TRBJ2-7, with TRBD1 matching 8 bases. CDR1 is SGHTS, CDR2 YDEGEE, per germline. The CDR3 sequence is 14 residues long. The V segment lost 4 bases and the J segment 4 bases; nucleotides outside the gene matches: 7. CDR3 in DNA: TGTGCCAGCAGCCGCACAGGGGGTGGGTACGAGCAGTACTTC. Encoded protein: CASSRTGGGYEQYF.

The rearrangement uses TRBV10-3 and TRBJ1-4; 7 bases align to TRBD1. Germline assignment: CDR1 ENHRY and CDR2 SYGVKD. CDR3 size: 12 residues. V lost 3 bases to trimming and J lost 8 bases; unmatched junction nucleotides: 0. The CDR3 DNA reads TGTGCCATCAGTGACAGGGGGGAAAAACTGTTTTTT. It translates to CAISDRGEKLFF.

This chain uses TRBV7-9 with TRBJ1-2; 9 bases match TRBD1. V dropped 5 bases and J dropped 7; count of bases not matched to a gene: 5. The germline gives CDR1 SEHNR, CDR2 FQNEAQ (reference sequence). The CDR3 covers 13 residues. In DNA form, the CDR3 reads TGTGCCAGCAGCCGGGACAGGGCCGTTGGCTACACCTTC. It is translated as CASSRDRAVGYTF.

The CDR3: CASGLVSQLAGGSTGELFF. In DNA, the CDR3 is TGTGCTAGTGGTTTGGTAAGTCAACTAGCGGGGGGCAGCACCGGGGAGCTGTTTTTT. This chain connects TRBV12-5 to TRBJ2-2; 12 bases fit TRBD2. Germline trimming cut 0 bases from V and 4 bases from J; bases unmatched to any gene: 9. Germline values: CDR1 LGHNT, CDR2 FRNRAP. CDR3 size: 19 residues.

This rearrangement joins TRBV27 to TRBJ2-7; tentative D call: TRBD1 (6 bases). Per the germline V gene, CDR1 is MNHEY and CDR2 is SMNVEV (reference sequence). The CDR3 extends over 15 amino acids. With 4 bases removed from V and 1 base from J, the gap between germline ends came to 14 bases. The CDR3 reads CASSSDSLPSYEQYF. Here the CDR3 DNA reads TGTGCCAGCAGTTCGGACAGTTTGCCGTCCTACGAGCAGTACTTC.

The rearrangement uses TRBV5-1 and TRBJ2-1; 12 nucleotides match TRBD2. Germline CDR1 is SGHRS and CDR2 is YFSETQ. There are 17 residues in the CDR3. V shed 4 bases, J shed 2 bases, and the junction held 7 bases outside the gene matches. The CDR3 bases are TGCGCCAGCAGCCCTGGTCCTAGCGGGGGGGCCTACAATGAGCAGTTCTTC. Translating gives CASSPGPSGGAYNEQFF.

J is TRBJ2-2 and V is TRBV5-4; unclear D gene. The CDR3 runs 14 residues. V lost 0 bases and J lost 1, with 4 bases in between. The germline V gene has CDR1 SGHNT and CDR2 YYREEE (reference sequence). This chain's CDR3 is CASSLDLNTGELFF. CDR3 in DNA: TGTGCCAGCAGCTTGGACTTGAACACCGGGGAGCTGTTTTTT.

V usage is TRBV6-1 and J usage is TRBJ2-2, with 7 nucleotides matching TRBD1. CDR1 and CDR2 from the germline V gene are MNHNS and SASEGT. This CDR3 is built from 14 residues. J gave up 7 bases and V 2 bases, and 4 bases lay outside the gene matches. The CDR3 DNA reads TGTGCCAGCAGTGAACAGGGGGATAACGGGGAGCTGTTTTTT. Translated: CASSEQGDNGELFF.